This entry lists 8 T cell receptor beta chains sequenced from one sample in a study of CD8+CD57+ T cells in acquired aplastic anemia. Patients included in sequencing had previously demonstrated CD8+CD57+ cell expansion by flow cytometry. TCR beta VDJ combinations and CDR3 sequences were profiled from genomic DNA. TCRdb re-derived calls from the reads in MiXCR, one entry per CDR3 protein. This sample carries about 150,000 distinct CDR3 sequences, about 48% of them seen once, and the ten largest clones take approximately 12%. Source material: sorted CD4+, CD8+, or CD8+CD57+ T cells (not recorded which) from PBMCs. The receptors originated from a human donor with aplastic anemia.

Notes on this clonotype: The germline gene is not matched at one end of the junction; a read error may be the cause. V usage is TRBV29-1 and J usage is TRBJ1-1; 7 bases align to TRBD1. Germline V gene lookup returns CDR1 SQVTM and CDR2 ANQGSEA. The CDR3 spans 11 residues. The CDR3 DNA sequence: TGCAGCGGCAACAGGGGACCTGAAGCTCTCTTT. This sequence encodes CSGNRGPEALF. Using reference TRBV29-1 and TRBJ1-1 for the parts outside the CDR3, the full variable domain is SAVISQKPSRDICQRGTSLTIQCQVDSQVTMMFWYRQQPGQSLTLIATANQGSEATYESGFVIDKFPISRPNLTFSTLTVSNMSPEDSSIYLCSGNRGPEALFGQGTRLTVV.

In its sample, this clonotype was seen many times. This chain links TRBV7-6 with TRBJ2-5; D is possibly TRBD2 (5 bases). The V gene lost 5 bases and the J gene lost 5 bases, with 18 bases spanning the gap. From germline, CDR1 is SGHVS and CDR2 FNYEAQ. This CDR3 contains 15 residues. Here the CDR3 DNA reads TGTGCCAGCAGCGCGGAGGTAGCAGCCAGGGAGACCCAGTACTTC. This sequence encodes CASSAEVAARETQYF.

Comments on this clonotype: A much larger clone sits a single nucleotide away, making a read error possible. The V call is TRBV24-1, the J call TRBJ2-3, with D unclear. The CDR3 runs 13 residues. Trimming took off 7 bases at V and 4 bases at J, with 11 bases between the two ends. CDR1 is KGHDR, CDR2 SFDVKD, per germline. The CDR3 region is CATRPTRADTQYF. In DNA form, the CDR3 reads TGTGCCACCAGACCCACAAGGGCAGATACGCAGTATTTT.

The chain is built from TRBV29-1 and TRBJ2-3; perhaps TRBD1 as D (5 bases). CDR1 and CDR2 (germline): SQVTM, ANQGSEA. The CDR3 consists of 13 residues. V shed 3 bases and J shed 4 bases, with 11 bases lying between them. The chain's CDR3 is CSVEKGVADTQYF. DNA for the CDR3: TGCAGCGTTGAGAAAGGGGTCGCAGATACGCAGTATTTT.

There are a few counts of this clonotype. The rearrangement links TRBV10-3 to TRBJ1-6; no firm D call. CDR3 size: 14 residues. Deletions cut 10 bases from V and 13 bases from J, with 23 bases between. CDR1 and CDR2 (germline): ENHRY, SYGVKD. Here the CDR3 reads CASQTPAPVGPLHF. The CDR3 region has the DNA TGTGCCAGCCAGACCCCAGCCCCGGTGGGGCCCCTCCACTTT.

This clonotype was recorded once. This chain connects TRBV5-4 to TRBJ2-1; weak D call: TRBD1 (7 bases). The DNA end is a closer match to TRBJ2-7, so the J assignment may be wrong. Germline CDR1 reads SGHNT; CDR2 reads YYREEE (reference sequence). The CDR3 is made up of 16 amino acids. The CDR3 DNA reads TGTGCCAGCAGCTTGGGCGCAGGGGGGAACTCCTACGAGCAGTACTTC. Translating gives CASSLGAGGNSYEQYF.

The chain recombines TRBV7-2 with TRBJ1-2, with D possibly TRBD1 on 6 matching bases. Trimming pared 3 bases from V and 4 bases from J, leaving 12 bases between. The CDR3 covers 14 residues. Per germline, CDR1 SGHTA and CDR2 FQGNSA. CDR3 region: CASSFTQGPYGYTF. For the CDR3, the DNA is TGTGCCAGCAGCTTTACACAGGGCCCCTATGGCTACACCTTC. Together with reference TRBV7-2 and TRBJ1-2, the CDR3 gives the full variable domain: GAGVSQSPSNKVTEKGKDVELRCDPISGHTALYWYRQSLGQGLEFLIYFQGNSAPDKSGLPSDRFSAERTGGSVSTLTIQRTQQEDSAVYLCASSFTQGPYGYTFGSGTRLTVV.

The rearrangement joins TRBV29-1 to TRBJ2-1, with a tentative D call TRBD2 (5 bases). Germline loops: CDR1 SQVTM, CDR2 ANQGSEA. V was clipped by 5 bases and J by 6 bases, with 17 bases between them. CDR3 length: 14 amino acids. CDR3 amino acids: CSVFPWAGGNEQFF. In DNA form, the CDR3 reads TGCAGCGTTTTCCCCTGGGCTGGAGGCAATGAGCAGTTCTTC.